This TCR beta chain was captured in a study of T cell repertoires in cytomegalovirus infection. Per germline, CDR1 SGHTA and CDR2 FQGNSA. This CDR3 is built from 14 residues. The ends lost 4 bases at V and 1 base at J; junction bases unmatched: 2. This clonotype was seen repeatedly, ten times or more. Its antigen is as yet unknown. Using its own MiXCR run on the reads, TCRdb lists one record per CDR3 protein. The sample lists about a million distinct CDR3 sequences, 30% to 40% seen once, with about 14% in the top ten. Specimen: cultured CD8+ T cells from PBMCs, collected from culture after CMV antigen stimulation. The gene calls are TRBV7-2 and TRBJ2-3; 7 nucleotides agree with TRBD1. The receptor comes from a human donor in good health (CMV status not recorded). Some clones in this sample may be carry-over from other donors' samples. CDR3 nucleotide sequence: TGTGCCAGCAGCTCCGGACAGGGCACAGATACGCAGTATTTT. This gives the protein CASSSGQGTDTQYF.